The source of this T cell receptor (beta chain) is a study of Graves' ophthalmopathy and Graves' hyperthyroidism. CDR1 is SGHDT and CDR2 is YYEEEE in the germline V gene. Trimming took off 6 bases at V and 2 bases at J, with 18 bases between the two ends. The CDR3 contains 16 residues. Study-level findings and limits: The blood repertoire also included most expanded thyroid clonotypes above 0.001 frequency.

Amplified material comprised TCR beta CDR3 regions derived from RNA transcripts. Second-round multiplex PCR came after first-round RT-PCR with HTBI primers. TCRdb reprocessed the multiplex PCR reads with MiXCR, giving one entry per CDR3 protein. Found here are hundreds of thousands of distinct CDR3 sequences, roughly 41% of them singletons; the top ten hold roughly 46%. This clonotype has more than one count but fewer than ten. Its antigen is still unknown. Ophthalmopathy-affected donors exhibited moderate-to-severe activity, CAS ≥3, NOSPECS ≥4, and duration under 3 months. Diagnoses were established from clinical symptoms, serum thyroxine, TRAb, thyroid ultrasound and orbital computed tomography.

The receptor was derived from an adult man with Graves' ophthalmopathy. The rearrangement joins TRBV5-6 to TRBJ1-5, with a weak D call TRBD1 (6 bases). Sequencing used peripheral blood. In DNA form, the CDR3 reads TGTGCCAGCACCTTTAGGGGCAGGGGTGGCAATCAGCCCCAGCATTTT. It codes for CASTFRGRGGNQPQHF.